This TCR beta chain was sequenced for a study of T-cell reconstitution after alpha-beta-depleted transplantation in children. This clonotype appeared many times. Its antigen remains unidentified. It was with unique molecular identifiers that the TCRbeta library was prepared. MiXCR was run by TCRdb on the PCR reads, yielding one entry per CDR3 protein. The sample holds approximately 800,000 distinct CDR3 sequences, approximately 15% seen once. The CDR3 spans 12 residues. V was pared by 3 bases and J by 9 bases, with 10 bases between. Per germline, CDR1 SGHRS and CDR2 YFSETQ. The study's findings and limits: One year after transplant, T-cell counts and diversity came mostly from newly produced T cells.

The sequences come from PBMCs, mostly from graft donor cells, collected 360 days after TCRalphabeta/CD19-depleted stem cell transplant. The chain links TRBV5-1 to TRBJ2-1; the D gene is possibly TRBD2 (6 bases). The receptor was isolated from a male patient under 18 who had a stem cell transplant for acute lymphoblastic leukemia, so the T cells may come from the graft donor. CDR3 loop: CASSWREGEQFF. CDR3 coding DNA: TGCGCCAGCAGCTGGAGGGAAGGTGAGCAGTTCTTC.